These T cell receptor beta chains were read from a single sample in a study of regulatory T cells in long-lasting Graves disease. One entry per CDR3 protein, called by TCRdb with MiXCR from the multiplex PCR reads. The sample lists roughly 500,000 distinct CDR3 sequences, 20% occurring once. The material sequenced was peripheral blood mononuclear cells (PBMCs), taken when the disease was refractory, from a patient treated with antithyroid drugs. These receptors were collected from a female donor with Graves disease. The CDR3 runs from the conserved cysteine through the conserved F or W. Each record gives: V gene, D gene, J gene, clone size, CDR3 protein, CDR3 DNA. The D gene is left open where the match is weak. Clone size is given for some rows only: seen once, a few or many times, or a class if the clone is expanded.

>TRBV6-1|TRBD1|TRBJ1-1|many
CASSPRRGTAMNTEAFF
TGTGCCAGCAGCCCTCGGCGAGGGACAGCTATGAACACTGAAGCTTTCTTT
>TRBV9|TRBD2|TRBJ2-7|NA
CASSVAGGPSYEQYF
TGTGCCAGCAGCGTGGCGGGAGGGCCCTCGTACGAGCAGTACTTC
>TRBV25-1|NA|TRBJ2-2|few
CASREVYGELFF
TGTGCCAGCAGGGAAGTTTACGGGGAGCTGTTTTTT
>TRBV20-1|NA|TRBJ2-5|many
CSARDLLGAGAVGETQYF
TGCAGTGCTAGAGATCTATTGGGCGCCGGGGCAGTCGGAGAGACCCAGTACTTC
>TRBV28|TRBD2|TRBJ2-5|many
CASSTLPEGLAETQYF
TGTGCCAGCAGTACTTTACCCGAAGGACTAGCAGAGACCCAGTACTTC
>TRBV6-2/TRBV6-3|NA|TRBJ2-7|many
CASSSPPTYEQYF
TGTGCCAGCAGTTCACCGCCGACCTACGAGCAGTACTTC
>TRBV29-1|TRBD2|TRBJ2-5|NA
CSALSGVGGETQYF
TGCAGCGCCCTCTCGGGTGTCGGGGGGGAGACCCAGTACTTC
>TRBV2|NA|TRBJ2-2|many
CASKQDRTISSGELFF
TGTGCCAGCAAGCAGGACAGAACTATTAGCTCCGGGGAGCTGTTTTTT
>TRBV20-1|TRBD1|TRBJ2-7|many
CSARDLQGAIYEQYF
TGCAGTGCTAGAGATCTCCAGGGGGCTATTTACGAGCAGTACTTC
>TRBV30|NA|TRBJ1-1|NA
CAWGNRVNTEAFF
TGTGCCTGGGGGAACAGGGTGAACACTGAAGCTTTCTTT
>TRBV6-1|NA|TRBJ1-2|many
CASRPDSLLYYGYTF
TGTGCCAGCAGGCCTGACAGTCTATTATACTATGGCTACACCTTC
>TRBV28|NA|TRBJ1-4|NA
CASSSYRESNEKLFF
TGTGCCAGCAGCTCCTACAGGGAGTCAAATGAAAAACTGTTTTTT
>TRBV29-1|TRBD1|TRBJ2-2|NA
CSVEDPEKGARTGELFF
TGCAGCGTTGAAGATCCGGAGAAGGGGGCGCGGACCGGGGAGCTGTTTTTT
>TRBV7-6|TRBD1|TRBJ1-5|NA
CASSLALTDRREPQHF
TGTGCCAGCAGCTTAGCGCTTACGGACAGGAGAGAACCCCAGCATTTT
>TRBV30|NA|TRBJ2-2|few
CAWRDWAPSDTTGELFF
TGTGCCTGGAGGGATTGGGCGCCTTCGGATACCACCGGGGAGCTGTTTTTT
>TRBV7-8|NA|TRBJ1-5|few
CASSPRPGAQPQHF
TGTGCCAGCAGCCCTCGTCCGGGGGCTCAGCCCCAGCATTTT
>TRBV20-1|NA|TRBJ1-3|NA
CSARGIGISSGNTLYF
TGCAGTGCTAGAGGTATAGGAATTTCCTCTGGAAACACCTTATATTTT
>TRBV7-9|NA|TRBJ2-1|NA
CASSLFVADEQFF
TGTGCCAGCAGCTTATTTGTAGCCGATGAGCAGTTCTTC
>TRBV7-9|NA|TRBJ2-5|few
CASSPRATEETQYF
TGTGCCAGCAGCCCCCGGGCTACAGAAGAGACCCAGTACTTC
>TRBV12-5|NA|TRBJ2-5|many
CASGWGVEETQYF
TGTGCTAGTGGTTGGGGGGTGGAAGAGACCCAGTACTTC
>TRBV6-1|NA|TRBJ1-1|many
CASSRGKRNTEAFF
TGTGCCAGCAGTAGAGGGAAGAGAAACACTGAAGCTTTCTTT
>TRBV9|TRBD1|TRBJ2-7|NA
CASGIPAGQGPESSYEQYF
TGTGCCAGCGGCATCCCAGCTGGACAGGGGCCCGAAAGCTCCTACGAGCAGTACTTC
>TRBV6-2/TRBV6-3|TRBD1|TRBJ2-7|many
CASSYTGQGYEQYF
TGTGCCAGCAGTTACACGGGACAGGGCTACGAGCAGTACTTC
>TRBV3-1|TRBD1|TRBJ2-7|NA
CAGSLGTGVAEQYF
TGTGCCGGCAGCCTCGGGACAGGGGTCGCCGAGCAGTACTTC
>TRBV28|NA|TRBJ2-2|NA
CASSLRAEAGELFF
TGTGCCAGCAGTTTACGGGCGGAGGCCGGGGAGCTGTTTTTT
>TRBV5-1|TRBD1|TRBJ2-2|few
CASSSALDRAHTGELFF
TGCGCCAGCAGCTCCGCCCTCGACAGGGCCCACACCGGGGAGCTGTTTTTT
>TRBV6-1|NA|TRBJ1-2|many
CASSTPTNYGYTF
TGTGCCAGCAGTACGCCCACGAACTATGGCTACACCTTC
>TRBV29-1|NA|TRBJ1-1|NA
CSVRGSSSEAFF
TGCAGCGTTCGGGGCTCGAGCTCTGAAGCTTTCTTT
>TRBV7-3|TRBD2|TRBJ2-3|NA
CASSPGLAGTQYF
TGTGCCAGCAGCCCTGGACTAGCAGGGACGCAGTATTTT
>TRBV25-1|NA|TRBJ1-1|NA
CASSEFAGFTEAFF
TGTGCCAGCAGTGAATTTGCGGGTTTCACTGAAGCTTTCTTT
>TRBV28|NA|TRBJ2-7|many
CATFSGTSSYEQYF
TGTGCCACCTTCTCCGGGACGAGCTCCTACGAGCAGTACTTC
>TRBV25-1|NA|TRBJ1-4|many
CASSRPGLRSGEKLFF
TGTGCCAGCAGTCGACCTGGGCTTAGGTCCGGGGAAAAACTGTTTTTT
>TRBV12-3/TRBV12-4|NA|TRBJ2-2|many
CASKQARTTGELFF
TGTGCCAGCAAACAGGCTCGTACCACCGGGGAGCTGTTTTTT
>TRBV9|TRBD2|TRBJ2-7|many
CASSPLASGIADEQYF
TGTGCCAGCAGCCCTTTAGCTAGCGGGATTGCCGACGAGCAGTACTTC
>TRBV4-2|TRBD2|TRBJ2-7|NA
CASSQGLAGVLQQYF
TGTGCCAGCAGCCAAGGACTAGCGGGGGTCTTACAGCAGTACTTC
>TRBV5-1|TRBD1|TRBJ2-7|NA
CASNPGQGAYEQYF
TGCGCCAGCAACCCGGGACAGGGGGCTTACGAGCAGTACTTC
>TRBV18|NA|TRBJ2-5|few
CASSLPGTLRGTQYF
TGTGCCAGCTCACTACCCGGGACTCTTAGGGGGACCCAGTACTTC
>TRBV7-9|NA|TRBJ2-1|few
CASSLVDKGWFF
TGTGCCAGCAGCTTAGTCGACAAGGGTTGGTTCTTC
>TRBV6-1|NA|TRBJ2-7|NA
CTSSPGGQFTYEQYF
TGTACCAGCAGTCCCGGGGGGCAGTTTACCTACGAGCAGTACTTC
>TRBV28|NA|TRBJ1-5|many
CASSLSGRGNQPQHF
TGTGCCAGCAGTCTATCGGGCAGGGGTAATCAGCCCCAGCATTTT